A single sample is the source of the 2 T cell receptor beta chains below, sequenced in a study of blood T cell repertoires in COVID-19 (dated by TCRdb to the early 2020s). The method was the immunoSEQ multiplex PCR assay. TCRdb holds this immuneACCESS table with in-frame rearrangements only. Some clones are missing; in checked studies, unresolved V genes explain under half, and the rest has no known cause. This sample has some 190,000 clones in its table, and approximately 85% of those were observed once. The ten top clones hold 6.9% of the sample. The sample taken for sequencing was peripheral blood. All receptors derive from a man older than 75 with COVID-19, enrolled during active disease.

This rearrangement joins TRBV3-1 (or the pseudogene TRBV3-2) to TRBJ2-2; TRBD1 might be the D (6 bases). Per the germline V gene, CDR1 is LGHDT and CDR2 is YNNKEL (reference sequence). Trimming removed 1 base from V and 6 bases from J, with 9 bases in between. The CDR3 is 14 amino acids. The CDR3: CASSQGRGAGELFF. DNA of the CDR3: TGTGCCAGCAGCCAAGGCAGGGGAGCCGGGGAGCTGTTTTTT.

The V gene is TRBV18, the J gene TRBJ1-1, with no clear D. This CDR3 spans 13 amino acids. V was clipped by 2 bases and J by 2 bases, with 6 bases between them. Per germline, CDR1 KGHSH and CDR2 LQKENI. The CDR3: CASSPTTNTEAFF. CDR3 bases: TGTGCCAGCTCACCAACGACTAACACTGAAGCTTTCTTT.